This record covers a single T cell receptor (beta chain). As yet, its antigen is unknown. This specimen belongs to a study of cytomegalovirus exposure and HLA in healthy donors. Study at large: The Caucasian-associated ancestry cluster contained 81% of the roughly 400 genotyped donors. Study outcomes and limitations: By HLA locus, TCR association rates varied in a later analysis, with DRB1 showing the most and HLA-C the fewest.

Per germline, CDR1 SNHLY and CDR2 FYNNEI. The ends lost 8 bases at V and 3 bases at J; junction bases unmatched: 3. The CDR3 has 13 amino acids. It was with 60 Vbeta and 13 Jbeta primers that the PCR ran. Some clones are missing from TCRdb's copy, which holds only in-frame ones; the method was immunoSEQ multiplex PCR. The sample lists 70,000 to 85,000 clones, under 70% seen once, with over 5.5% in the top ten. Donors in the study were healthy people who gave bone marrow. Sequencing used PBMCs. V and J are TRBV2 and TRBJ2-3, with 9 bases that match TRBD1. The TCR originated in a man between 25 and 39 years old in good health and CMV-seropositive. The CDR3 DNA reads TGTGCCAGCCGGGACAGGGCTACAGATACGCAGTATTTT. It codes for CASRDRATDTQYF.